The rows below give T cell receptor beta chains drawn from one sample of a study of CD8+CD57+ T cells in acquired aplastic anemia. MiXCR, applied by TCRdb to the reads, yields one record per CDR3 protein. The table records 300,000 or so distinct CDR3 sequences, around 60% of them present only once. The sample was sorted CD4+, CD8+, or CD8+CD57+ T cells (not recorded which) from PBMCs. These receptors came from a human donor with severe aplastic anemia or a healthy control (not recorded which). CDR3s include the opening cysteine and the closing phenylalanine or tryptophan. The order of the fields is D gene, V gene, clone size, J gene, CDR3 DNA, CDR3 protein. A D gene is named only where the DNA matches it firmly. Rows give clone size only sometimes, using once, few, many, or a class for an expanded clone.

d_gene: -; v_gene: TRBV7-8; abundance: few; j_gene: TRBJ2-7; CDR3nt: TGTGCCAGCAGCTCCTTTGCAGGGACCTACGAGCAGTACTTC; CDR3aa: CASSSFAGTYEQYF
d_gene: -; v_gene: TRBV19; abundance: many; j_gene: TRBJ1-6; CDR3nt: TGTGCCAGTAGGCCCGGGGCGGCGAATAATTCACCCCTCCACTTT; CDR3aa: CASRPGAANNSPLHF
d_gene: -; v_gene: TRBV4-3; abundance: many; j_gene: TRBJ1-5; CDR3nt: TGCGCCAGCAGCCCTTTACTAGGGAGCAATCAGCCCCAGCATTTT; CDR3aa: CASSPLLGSNQPQHF
d_gene: -; v_gene: TRBV7-2; abundance: few; j_gene: TRBJ2-3; CDR3nt: TGTGCCAGCAGCAAACAGACGGACAGCCGAACAGATACGCAGTATTTT; CDR3aa: CASSKQTDSRTDTQYF
d_gene: -; v_gene: TRBV5-4; abundance: -; j_gene: TRBJ1-6; CDR3nt: TGTGCCAGCAGCCGGAAAGACGGGCCCCTCCACTTT; CDR3aa: CASSRKDGPLHF
d_gene: TRBD2; v_gene: TRBV2; abundance: -; j_gene: TRBJ2-1; CDR3nt: TGTGCCAGCGCAGCGGGACTAGCGGGCTCCTACGAGCAGTTCTTC; CDR3aa: CASAAGLAGSYEQFF
d_gene: -; v_gene: TRBV15; abundance: -; j_gene: TRBJ2-2; CDR3nt: TGTGCCACCAGCCGGGGGCGGGGTAGCGGGAACACCGGGGAGCTGTTTTTT; CDR3aa: CATSRGRGSGNTGELFF
d_gene: TRBD1; v_gene: TRBV19; abundance: once; j_gene: TRBJ1-5; CDR3nt: TGTGCCAGTAGTATGGGGGACAGGGAAGTTCAGCCCCAGCATTTT; CDR3aa: CASSMGDREVQPQHF
d_gene: -; v_gene: TRBV5-1; abundance: -; j_gene: TRBJ2-3; CDR3nt: TGCGCCAGCAGCTTGGATAGGTCCCCCGGGGATACGCAGTATTTT; CDR3aa: CASSLDRSPGDTQYF
d_gene: TRBD1; v_gene: TRBV29-1; abundance: -; j_gene: TRBJ2-3; CDR3nt: TGCAGCCTGCGAGTGTTCCGACAGGGATTCGCATCAGATACGCAGTATTTT; CDR3aa: CSLRVFRQGFASDTQYF